This T cell receptor (beta chain) emerged from a study of read filtering for tumor transcriptome and immune sequencing (dated by TCRdb to the early 2020s). Some background on the complete study: The cohort consisted of some 16 male and some 15 female patients, with a mean age of roughly 70 years and an age range of about 40 to 85. Under revised international staging, roughly 8 patients fell into R-ISS I, 15 or so into R-ISS II and over five into R-ISS III. After DNase treatment, whole-transcriptome libraries were prepared using the TruSeq RNA Access Library Prep Kit. Per sample, about 4.05 to 11 million TCR-region mapped reads were obtained with IR-seq, compared with only 85 to 1273 with RNA-seq. The study compared TCR repertoires from targeted immune repertoire sequencing and bulk whole-transcriptome sequencing run on the same bone marrow samples. As a main aim, a read-filtering strategy for immune repertoire data was addressed, with the specific question being whether clonotypes supported by a single read should be removed. The study at large found these results: In IR-seq, single-read clonotypes were 80% to 90% of clonotypes but approximately 3.7% of total reads; in RNA-seq they were about 75% of clonotypes and 35% to 55% of reads. The sorted CD138-negative fraction was not purified T cells but a mixed bone marrow immune population. When single-read clonotypes were removed, the proportions of shared clonotypes in IR-seq and RNA-seq correlated more strongly. IR-seq captured clonotypes at much higher depth and more reliably than RNA-seq, and smaller IR-seq throughput sufficed to identify most shared clonotypes.

The CDR3 contains 14 residues, cysteine and phenylalanine counted. Just CDR3 DNA is preserved here, 42 bases in frame from base 1. Taken from the germline V gene, the CDR1 and CDR2 loops are SGHTA and FQGTGA. Every patient had bone marrow sampled at the time of active disease. Ficoll-Hypaque density gradient centrifugation was used to isolate the bone marrow mononuclear cells. Myeloma plasma cells were removed and CD138-negative cells were obtained by negative selection following labeling with CD138 magnetic microbeads on a MACS separator. Flow cytometry on an Attune NxT with CD138 antibodies was used to check the purity of the isolated cells. TRIzol reagent was used to extract total RNA, and a NanoDrop spectrophotometer was used to quantify the extracted RNA. For each patient, the CD138-negative bone marrow sample underwent paired RNA-seq and IR-seq. With respect to this clonotype: No antigen is known for it. An end of the junction differs from the germline gene, which may be a read error.

TCR libraries were constructed from 350 to 400 ng RNA using the Immunoverse kit, and molecular barcoded adaptors covering alpha/delta and beta/gamma chains were employed. TCR library preparation used the same RNA that was used for transcriptome sequencing. TCR libraries were sequenced on an Illumina HiSeq 4000 with 2 x 150 cycles. Under the source paper's analysis protocol: MiXCR aligned TCR reads to human V, D, J and C references and assembled the aligned reads into CDR3 clonotypes, with quality filtering and error correction included. Clonotype counts and gene usage diversity were analyzed with the tcR package in R. Raw mapping reads were checked after the RNA-seq reads had been mapped by STAR aligner version 2.5.3a onto the human GRCh37 genome. To test how sequencing depth affects detected clonotypes, IR-seq fastq files were randomly downsampled with Seqtk 1.3. TCRdb passed the public sequencing reads through fastp at Q25 and MiXCR, retaining productive beta sequences. Duplicate CDR3 protein sequences are folded into a single record with the most common DNA and genes. The V and J calls were not made by the authors but by TCRdb's processing. For this sample there are about 86,000 distinct CDR3 sequences; roughly an eighth appear just once. About 15% of the sample rests with the top ten.

The sample was a population of CD138-negative cells sorted from bone marrow. Per the publication, the cell subset or site label means: bone marrow mononuclear cells depleted of CD138+ plasma/myeloma cells by negative magnetic selection. In this chain, TRBV7-3 is recombined with TRBJ2-7, and TRBD1 aligns with 7 junction nucleotides. The sequence was collected from a donor at least 40 years old with multiple myeloma. In nucleotide form, the sequence is TGTGGCAGCAGTGCCGGGACAGCCCGGGACGAGCAGTACTTC. This yields the protein CGSSAGTARDEQYF.